One and the same sample provided the 23 T cell receptor beta chains below, sequenced in a study of T cell repertoires in cytomegalovirus infection. MiXCR, run by TCRdb on the reads, gives a single entry per CDR3 protein. The data show some 390,000 distinct CDR3 sequences, roughly 20% seen once. Sample: PBMCs. These receptors all come from a human donor in good health (CMV status not recorded). Some clones in this sample may be carry-over from other donors' samples.

This clonotype was found a few times. V and J are TRBV7-6 and TRBJ2-7; possibly TRBD1 for D (6 bases). Deletions cut 5 bases from V and 4 bases from J, with 18 bases between. The CDR3 contains 15 residues. Germline CDR1 SGHVS, CDR2 FNYEAQ. The CDR3 region is CASSRQANRFYEQYF. The CDR3 DNA reads as TGTGCCAGCAGCAGACAGGCTAACAGATTTTACGAGCAGTACTTC.

This clonotype was recorded a few times. The genes are TRBV27 and TRBJ1-5; D uncertain. Germline values: CDR1 MNHEY, CDR2 SMNVEV (reference sequence). Trimming shortened V by 5 bases and J by 2 bases, and 10 bases separated the two germline ends. This CDR3 is built from 14 residues. CDR3 coding DNA: TGTGCCAGCAGTGCAGACCTTCGCAATCAGCCCCAGCATTTT. It is translated as CASSADLRNQPQHF.

A few counts support this clonotype. The CDR3 reads CASSSPGTSYKSYNEQFF. The CDR3 nucleotides are TGTGCCAGCAGTTCCCCCGGGACTAGTTACAAGTCCTACAATGAGCAGTTCTTC. This chain links TRBV6-6 with TRBJ2-1, with 8 nucleotides matching TRBD2. V was clipped by 4 bases and J by 1 base; unmatched bases: 12. Germline loops: CDR1 MNHNY, CDR2 SVGAGI (reference sequence). The length of the CDR3 is 18 residues.

V is TRBV5-4 and J is TRBJ1-4; TRBD1 matches 7 bases. The trim removed 2 bases at V and 5 bases at J, leaving 3 bases unmatched. The germline V gene encodes CDR1 SGHNT and CDR2 YYREEE (reference sequence). The CDR3 spans 14 residues. The chain's CDR3 is CASSFNRGNEKLFF. CDR3 nucleotide sequence: TGTGCCAGCAGCTTCAACAGGGGAAATGAAAAACTGTTTTTT.

The chain's CDR3 is CASSQDPGTRAFF. The CDR3 nucleotides are TGCGCCAGCAGCCAAGATCCAGGGACGCGGGCTTTCTTT. J is TRBJ1-1 and V is TRBV4-3; possibly TRBD1 for D (5 bases). This CDR3 is 13 amino acids long. Germline V gene lookup returns CDR1 LGHNA and CDR2 YSLEER. V gave up 0 bases and J gave up 11 bases, with 13 bases separating them.

The rearrangement links TRBV18 to TRBJ1-2; 7 bases fit TRBD1. Unmatched junction bases numbered 8, after V lost 5 bases and J lost 8 bases. The CDR3 has 13 residues. Germline V gene sequence: CDR1 KGHSH, CDR2 LQKENI. CDR3: CASSALGGVGYTF. The CDR3 bases are TGTGCCAGCTCAGCCTTAGGGGGCGTCGGCTACACCTTC.

This clonotype was detected a few times. V gene TRBV24-1 combines with J gene TRBJ2-7; no definite D call. CDR3 length: 13 amino acids. Germline assignment: CDR1 KGHDR and CDR2 SFDVKD. V gave up 0 bases and J gave up 6 bases, with 8 bases separating them. CDR3 DNA sequence: TGTGCCACCAGTGATTTGGGGCGGTGCGAGCAGTACTTC. Its protein is CATSDLGRCEQYF.

This clonotype was detected only a few times. The gene calls are TRBV10-2 and TRBJ2-7; 9 nucleotides line up with TRBD2. Trimming took 5 bases from V and 6 from J; bases not matched to a gene: 8. The CDR3 spans 14 residues. Germline assignment: CDR1 WSHSY and CDR2 SAAADI. The CDR3 bases are TGCGCCAGCAGTCTCCAGCGGGAGGATACCGAGCAGTACTTC. It specifies CASSLQREDTEQYF.

This clonotype came up a few times. This sequence joins TRBV7-7 and TRBJ2-1; 10 bases map to TRBD2. CDR3 length: 14 residues. Unmatched junction bases numbered 5, after V lost 4 bases and J lost 8 bases. Germline V gene data show CDR1 as SSHAT and CDR2 as FNYEAQ (reference sequence). The CDR3 DNA reads TGTGCCAGCAGCTCAGGGACTAGCGTTGATGAGCAGTTCTTC. This codes for CASSSGTSVDEQFF.

This clonotype showed up just a few times. V is TRBV2 and J is TRBJ2-7; no firm D call. The germline V gene has CDR1 SNHLY and CDR2 FYNNEI. The CDR3 is 11 residues long. Trimming left V 4 bases short and J 6 bases short, with 7 bases between. The CDR3 DNA is TGTGCCAGCAGTGGCAGGCTCGAGCAGTACTTC. This sequence encodes CASSGRLEQYF.

This clonotype came up a few times. This chain uses TRBV2 with TRBJ1-5; D is undetermined. V lost 8 bases and J lost 6, with 11 bases in between. This CDR3 has 12 residues. Germline V gene sequence: CDR1 SNHLY, CDR2 FYNNEI. The CDR3 loop reads CASAPDGQPQHF. CDR3 bases: TGTGCCAGCGCCCCCGACGGTCAGCCCCAGCATTTT.

The rearrangement joins TRBV19 to TRBJ1-2; possibly TRBD1 for D (6 bases). V lost 5 bases, J lost 8 bases, and 12 bases lay in between. Per the germline V gene, CDR1 is LNHDA and CDR2 is SQIVND (reference sequence). The CDR3 consists of 12 residues. CDR3 in DNA: TGTGCCAGTAGTCAACAGGGTTGGGGCTACACCTTC. Protein: CASSQQGWGYTF. The full variable domain, rest sourced from reference TRBV19 and TRBJ1-2, is DGGITQSPKYLFRKEGQNVTLSCEQNLNHDAMYWYRQDPGQGLRLIYYSQIVNDFQKGDIAEGYSVSREKKESFPLTVTSAQKNPTAFYLCASSQQGWGYTFGSGTRLTVV.

As for this clonotype: One end of the junction fails to match germline, which may point to a read error. This chain's CDR3 is CASSYPQDELYF. The CDR3 DNA follows: TGTGCCAGCAGTTACCCCCAGGACGAGCTGTACTTC. The chain couples TRBV6-2 or TRBV6-3 to TRBJ2-7; D unclear. Germline V lookup: CDR1 MNHEY, CDR2 SVGEGT. CDR3 length: 12 residues.

This clonotype was detected ten times or more. The rearrangement links TRBV7-2 to TRBJ2-1; the D is unclear. Per the germline V gene, CDR1 is SGHTA and CDR2 is FQGNSA. The V and J ends lost 2 bases and 7 bases respectively, with 12 bases between them. The CDR3 spans 14 residues. The CDR3 DNA reads TGTGCCAGCAGCTTAAAAAATGGTCGGAATGAGCAGTTCTTC. This gives the protein CASSLKNGRNEQFF.

This clonotype was found a few times. The chain couples TRBV4-2 to TRBJ1-1, with unresolved D. V was shortened by 0 bases and J by 0 bases, with 11 bases between the two germline ends. From germline, CDR1 is LGHNA and CDR2 YNFKEQ. The CDR3 runs 16 residues. The CDR3 nucleotides read TGTGCCAGCAGCCAAGAGAGGAACAACGTGAACACTGAAGCTTTCTTT. It translates to CASSQERNNVNTEAFF.

The rearrangement uses TRBV7-9 and TRBJ2-7, with D perhaps matching TRBD1 (5 bases). V was cut by 5 bases and J by 3 bases, with 8 bases left in between. This CDR3 comprises 12 residues. The germline V gene encodes CDR1 SEHNR and CDR2 FQNEAQ (reference sequence). CDR3 nucleotide sequence: TGTGCCAGCAGCCCAGGGTTCTACGAGCAGTACTTC. Translated, it gives CASSPGFYEQYF.

The V gene is TRBV2, the J gene TRBJ2-5; the D gene is possibly TRBD2 (5 bases). V was cut by 3 bases and J by 7 bases, with 15 bases left in between. This CDR3 has 14 residues. Germline-derived CDR1 and CDR2 are SNHLY and FYNNEI. The DNA of the CDR3 is TGTGCCAGCAGTGATTTGAACAACCGGGGGACCCAGTACTTC. It encodes CASSDLNNRGTQYF.

This clonotype occurred a few times. The rearrangement joins TRBV12-3 or TRBV12-4 to TRBJ2-7, with D possibly being TRBD1 (5 bases). Trimming shortened V by 3 bases and J by 4 bases, and 16 bases separated the two germline ends. This CDR3 is built from 15 residues. The CDR3 DNA follows: TGTGCCAGCAGTTTCCGGCCAGGGTTGAAATACGAGCAGTACTTC. Residues: CASSFRPGLKYEQYF.

This clonotype has at least ten counts. The gene calls are TRBV7-9 and TRBJ2-1; 9 nucleotides agree with TRBD1. This CDR3 has 13 amino acids. V was pared by 4 bases and J by 16 bases, with 11 bases of the junction left unmatched. CDR1 is SEHNR and CDR2 is FQNEAQ in the germline V gene (reference sequence). In DNA, the CDR3 is TGTGCCAGCAGCTCGTCCGGGACAGGGTCTTGTTTCTTC. Protein product: CASSSSGTGSCFF.

The V and J genes are TRBV6-6 and TRBJ1-5; possibly TRBD1 for D (5 bases). Germline CDR1 and CDR2: MNHNY and SVGAGI (reference sequence). Trimming pared 2 bases from V and 6 bases from J, leaving 5 bases between. The CDR3 runs 12 residues. The CDR3 coding sequence is TGTGCCAGCAGTTACGGGGGTCAGCCCCAGCATTTT. It encodes CASSYGGQPQHF.

This sequence joins TRBV29-1 and TRBJ2-7; tentatively, D is TRBD1 or TRBD2 (5 bases each). The germline CDR1 and CDR2 sequences are SQVTM and ANQGSEA. The CDR3 loop spans 17 amino acids. Trimming removed 5 bases from V and 4 bases from J, with 27 bases in between. CDR3 nucleotides: TGCAGCGTTTTCCGGGTGTTGGGGGAAGAAGTCGATTACGAGCAGTACTTC. It translates to CSVFRVLGEEVDYEQYF.

V usage is TRBV6-1 and J usage is TRBJ2-3, with TRBD2 matching 13 bases. Germline lookup yields CDR1 MNHNS and CDR2 SASEGT. CDR3 length equals 20 residues. V shed 6 bases, J shed 1 base, and the junction held 16 bases outside the gene matches. The chain's CDR3 is CASSSPSGLAGVWGTDTQYF. The CDR3 region has the DNA TGTGCCAGCAGCTCCCCCTCAGGACTAGCGGGAGTCTGGGGCACAGATACGCAGTATTTT.

This clonotype was seen only a few times. The gene calls are TRBV7-2 and TRBJ2-2; D gene unclear. This CDR3 comprises 13 residues. V shed 4 bases and J shed 5 bases, with 8 bases lying between them. CDR1 and CDR2 (germline): SGHTA, FQGNSA. This chain's CDR3 is CASSSDGTGELFF. CDR3 sequence (DNA): TGTGCCAGCAGCTCGGACGGAACCGGGGAGCTGTTTTTT.